The clone carrying this T cell receptor (beta chain) was counted many times. The sample comes from a study of T cells in Graves' hyperthyroidism and ophthalmopathy. Overall study: Specimen type is peripheral blood, collected at initial diagnosis prior to any treatment.

Newly diagnosed hyperthyroidism patients aged 18 to 65 years had disease lasting under 2 months. The TCR beta CDR3 regions underwent amplification using RNA transcripts as the source. With the HTBI primer set, the TCR CDR3 went through a first round of RT-PCR. Via MiXCR, TCRdb re-called the multiplex PCR reads, giving one row per CDR3 protein. Of hundreds of thousands of distinct CDR3 sequences in the sample, 30% to 40% were seen once. The sequence was collected from a woman aged 40-49 years with Graves' hyperthyroidism. The sequenced material came from blood.

In DNA, the CDR3 is TGCAGCGTCTCACCGGGACACCAACCGGAGGAGACCCAGTACTTC. Residues: CSVSPGHQPEETQYF. The chain links TRBV29-1 to TRBJ2-5, with TRBD1 as a possible D gene (6 bases). V shed 6 bases and J shed 5 bases, with 22 bases lying between them. CDR3 size: 15 residues. CDR1 and CDR2 from the germline V gene are SQVTM and ANQGSEA.